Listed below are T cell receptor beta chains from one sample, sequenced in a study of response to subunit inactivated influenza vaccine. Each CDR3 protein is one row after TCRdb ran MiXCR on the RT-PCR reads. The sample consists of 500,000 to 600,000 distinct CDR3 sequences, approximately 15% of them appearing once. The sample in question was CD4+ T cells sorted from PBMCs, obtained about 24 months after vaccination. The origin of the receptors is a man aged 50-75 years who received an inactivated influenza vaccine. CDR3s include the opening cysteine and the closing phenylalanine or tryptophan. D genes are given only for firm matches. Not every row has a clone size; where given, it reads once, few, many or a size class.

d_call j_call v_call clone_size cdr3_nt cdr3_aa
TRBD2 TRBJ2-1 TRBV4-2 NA TGTGCCAGCAGCCCCGAACTAGCGGGTTACTACAATGAGCAGTTCTTC CASSPELAGYYNEQFF
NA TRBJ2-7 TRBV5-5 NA TGTGCCAGCAGCAAGGATGGACGCCGCCCCGAGCAGTACTTC CASSKDGRRPEQYF
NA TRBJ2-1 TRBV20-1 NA TGCAGTGCTAGTATACTAGCTGGCGAGCAGTTCTTC CSASILAGEQFF
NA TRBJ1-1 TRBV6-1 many TGTGCCAGCAGTCCCAGGGGCGGGGGCACTGAAGCTTTCTTT CASSPRGGGTEAFF
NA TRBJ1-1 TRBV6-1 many TGTGCCAGCAGTGAAACCCGACGTGAAGCTTTCTTT CASSETRREAFF
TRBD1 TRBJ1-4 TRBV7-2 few TGTGCCAGCAGCCCAGGGGGGGCGCGGGAAAAACTGTTTTTT CASSPGGAREKLFF
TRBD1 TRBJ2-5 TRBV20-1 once TGCAGTACAAGGACAGGGATGGAGACCCAGTACTTC CSTRTGMETQYF
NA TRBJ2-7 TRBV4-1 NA TGCGCCAGCAGCCAGCGCGGAACTCCCTACGAGCAGTACTTC CASSQRGTPYEQYF
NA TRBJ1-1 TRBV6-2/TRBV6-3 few TGTGCCAGCAGTTACGAGGAGGGGAACACTGAAGCTTTCTTT CASSYEEGNTEAFF
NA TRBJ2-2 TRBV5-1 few TGCGCCAGCAGCTTGGCCCCCGGGGTGGACACCGGGGAGCTGTTTTTT CASSLAPGVDTGELFF
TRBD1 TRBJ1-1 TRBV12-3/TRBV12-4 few TGTGCCAGCAGAGGACAGGGGCTGCGTGCTTTCTTT CASRGQGLRAFF
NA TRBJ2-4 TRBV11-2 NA TGTGCCAGCAGCGTCCCCGGCGCCAAAAACATTCAGTACTTC CASSVPGAKNIQYF
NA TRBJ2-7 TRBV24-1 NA TGTGCCACCAGTTTCGGGGATGGCTACGAGCAGTACTTC CATSFGDGYEQYF
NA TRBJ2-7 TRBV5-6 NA TGTGCCAGCGGCCTCGGAGGGCCCTACGAGCAGTACTTC CASGLGGPYEQYF
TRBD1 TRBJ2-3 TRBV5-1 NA TGCGCCAGCAGCTTGTTAGGACAGGGAATAGATACGCAGTATTTT CASSLLGQGIDTQYF
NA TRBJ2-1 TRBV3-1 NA TGTGCCAGCAGCCACAGGGGACCAGGGAATGAGCAGTTCTTC CASSHRGPGNEQFF
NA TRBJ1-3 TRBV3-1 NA TGTGCCAGCAGCCATCGAGGAAGCTCTGGAAACACCATATATTTT CASSHRGSSGNTIYF
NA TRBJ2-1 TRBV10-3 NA TGTGCCATCAGCTGGTCTATACGGGATGAGCAGTTCTTC CAISWSIRDEQFF
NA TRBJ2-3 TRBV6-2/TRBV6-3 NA TGTGCCAGCAGTTACTCAGGGGGGCGCACAGATACGCAGTATTTT CASSYSGGRTDTQYF
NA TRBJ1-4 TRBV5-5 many TGTGCCAGCAGCCCCAAATATGCAACTAATGAAAAACTGTTTTTT CASSPKYATNEKLFF
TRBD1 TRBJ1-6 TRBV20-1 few TGCAGTGCCCGACCCGGGACAGGGTATTCACCCCTCCACTTT CSARPGTGYSPLHF
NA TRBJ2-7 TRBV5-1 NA TGCGCCAGCAGCTTCGGTGGACACCTGGCGGGGATCGGTTACGAGCAGTACTTC CASSFGGHLAGIGYEQYF
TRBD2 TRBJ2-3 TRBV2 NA TGTGCCAGCAGTGAGGGGACTAGCGGGAGGGCTCGAGATACGCAGTATTTT CASSEGTSGRARDTQYF
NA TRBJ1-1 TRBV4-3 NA TGCGCCAGCAGCCAAGGATCAAGGAGCACTGAAGCTTTCTTT CASSQGSRSTEAFF
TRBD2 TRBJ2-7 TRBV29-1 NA TGCAGCGTTGCCCCTGGACTAGCGGGAGGAGAGCAGTACTTC CSVAPGLAGGEQYF
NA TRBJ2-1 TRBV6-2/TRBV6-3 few TGTGCCAGCACTCTAACCCCCAACAATGAGCAGTTCTTC CASTLTPNNEQFF
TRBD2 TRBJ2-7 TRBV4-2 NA TGTGCCAGCAGCTTTGGGACTAGCGGGAGGGCATCCTACGAGCAGTACTTC CASSFGTSGRASYEQYF
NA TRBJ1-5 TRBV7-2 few TGTGCCAGCAGCCTTCTGGCTCTTAATCAGCCCCAGCATTTT CASSLLALNQPQHF
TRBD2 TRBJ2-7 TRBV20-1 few TGCAGTGCTCGATCCTCGCGGGGGACCTACGAGCAGTACTTC CSARSSRGTYEQYF
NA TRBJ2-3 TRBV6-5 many TGTGCCAGCAGTTACACTAGAAGCACAGATACGCAGTATTTT CASSYTRSTDTQYF
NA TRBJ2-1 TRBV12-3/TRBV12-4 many TGTGCCAGCAGTTTCGACGATTTGGGGGGTAGATCCTACAATGAGCAGTTCTTC CASSFDDLGGRSYNEQFF